This TCR beta chain was identified during a study of vaccination and CD4 T cells after COVID-19. About the study: Overlapping spike peptides from SARS-CoV-2, HCoV-NL63, HCoV-OC43 and HCoV-229E served to stimulate the cells.

The CDR3 contains 15 residues. V lost 4 bases, J lost 5 bases, and 1 base stayed unmatched. The germline V gene encodes CDR1 ENHRY and CDR2 SYGVKD. Cultured CD4+ T-cell DNA underwent Oncomine TCR Beta short-read sequencing. Genomic DNA was isolated from CD4+ T cells that had been cultured. In TCRdb, the PCR reads were re-called with MiXCR into one record per CDR3 protein. The sample lists 10,000 or so distinct CDR3 sequences; 34% were seen once. Specified treatment: roughly 11-day PBMC culture with coronavirus spike peptide pools or control peptides (ViraFEST assay). It was before the COVID-19 pandemic (2011-2018) that the unexposed donor's CD4+ T cells were collected. This clonotype was observed a few times. Antigen: not known.

The sequenced sample was CD4+ T cells from blood, cultured in vitro. The chain couples TRBV10-3 to TRBJ2-5, with 16 bases lining up with TRBD2. The sequence came from a human donor in good health. The CDR3 nucleotides are TGTGCCATCAGTGGGGGACTAGCGGGAGGGGAGACCCAGTACTTC. Protein: CAISGGLAGGETQYF.